These 9 T cell receptor beta chains were all obtained from the same sample, sequenced in a study of patients and donors after allogeneic stem cell transplantation. From the RT-PCR reads, TCRdb called clonotypes with MiXCR, one entry per CDR3 protein. This sample has roughly 940,000 distinct CDR3 sequences, with about 20% found just once. Sample: blood, either unsorted or a sorted T cell fraction (not recorded which). These receptors originate from a human donor who was either an allogeneic HSCT recipient or a stem cell or donor lymphocyte infusion donor (not recorded which). It is not recorded whose cells these are; they may come from a transplant donor.

The rearrangement links TRBV6-5 to TRBJ2-3; D is undetermined. Trimming removed 0 bases at V and 2 bases at J, with 18 bases between. The length of the CDR3 is 18 residues. Germline CDR1 is MNHEY and CDR2 is SVGAGI. CDR3 sequence reads: CASSYSGLPPRDTDTQYF. As DNA, the CDR3 is TGTGCCAGCAGTTACTCGGGCCTTCCCCCCCGCGACACAGATACGCAGTATTTT.

This clonotype was seen more than once but under ten times. The V and J genes are TRBV20-1 and TRBJ2-7; TRBD2 agrees at 9 bases. This CDR3 comprises 13 residues. The V gene end was trimmed by 5 bases and the J gene end by 6 bases; junction bases not matched to a gene: 8. Germline values: CDR1 DFQATT, CDR2 SNEGSKA (reference sequence). The CDR3 protein is CSAAIAGESEQYF. The CDR3 DNA reads as TGCAGTGCTGCTATAGCGGGGGAAAGCGAGCAGTACTTC.

This clonotype was detected a few times. The chain employs TRBV2 and TRBJ2-2, with D maybe TRBD1 (7 bases). Trimming took off 10 bases at V and 1 base at J, with 10 bases between the two ends. Germline assignment: CDR1 SNHLY and CDR2 FYNNEI. CDR3 length equals 13 residues. DNA of the CDR3: TGTGCCATGCAGGGGGGGAACACCGGGGAGCTGTTTTTT. Amino acids: CAMQGGNTGELFF.

This clonotype was observed many times. The genes are TRBV12-3 or TRBV12-4 and TRBJ1-5; no reliable D call. Trimming removed 6 bases at V and 6 bases at J, with 15 bases between. CDR3 length equals 14 residues. CDR3 nucleotides: TGTGCCAGCAGGCAGCAAGGCGGTAGTCAGCCCCAGCATTTT. Its translation is CASRQQGGSQPQHF.

This clonotype was seen a handful of times. This chain links TRBV29-1 with TRBJ2-7, with D perhaps TRBD2 (5 bases). V lost 8 bases to trimming and J lost 3 bases, with 14 bases between them. The germline gives CDR1 SQVTM, CDR2 ANQGSEA. This CDR3 has 12 residues. The CDR3 DNA sequence: TGCAGCTCCCTGGGAGATGGCTACGAGCAGTACTTC. As protein: CSSLGDGYEQYF.

CDR3 loop: CASSYDRGGETQYF. CDR3 sequence (DNA): TGTGCCAGCAGCTACGACAGGGGTGGTGAGACCCAGTACTTC. This chain joins TRBV7-3 and TRBJ2-5; TRBD1 agrees at 8 bases. With 4 bases clipped from V and 5 bases from J, the junction kept 6 bases outside the gene matches. The CDR3 is made up of 14 amino acids. The V gene's germline CDR1 is SGHTA and CDR2 FQGTGA.

V and J are TRBV11-1 and TRBJ2-1; 10 bases align to TRBD2. This CDR3 region has 13 residues. V gave up 4 bases and J gave up 13 bases; unmatched junction bases: 7. CDR1 is SGHAT and CDR2 is FQDESV in the germline V gene (reference sequence). The CDR3 sequence: CASSSTSGNIQFF. In DNA, the CDR3 is TGTGCCAGCAGCTCAACTAGCGGGAATATTCAGTTCTTC.

This sequence joins TRBV4-3 and TRBJ2-7; 7 bases line up with TRBD1. The CDR3 runs 14 residues. The V gene's germline CDR1 is LGHNA and CDR2 YSLEER. J lost 1 base, V lost 3 bases, and 3 bases had no gene match. The chain's CDR3 is CASSQVGQSYEQYF. As DNA, the CDR3 is TGCGCCAGCAGCCAGGTGGGACAGTCCTACGAGCAGTACTTC.

This clonotype turned up a few times. The V call is TRBV18, the J call TRBJ1-3, with no clear D. The V end was cut by 1 base, the J end by 3 bases, with 10 bases between. The CDR3 runs to 15 residues. Germline values: CDR1 KGHSH, CDR2 LQKENI. In DNA form, the CDR3 reads TGTGCCAGCTCACCACTAGGGCCCCTTGGAAACACCATATATTTT. Encoded protein: CASSPLGPLGNTIYF. The whole variable domain, remainder taken from reference TRBV18 and TRBJ1-3, is NAGVMQNPRHLVRRRGQEARLRCSPMKGHSHVYWYRQLPEEGLKFMVYLQKENIIDESGMPKERFSAEFPKEGPSILRIQQVVRGDSAAYFCASSPLGPLGNTIYFGEGSWLTVV.